This T cell receptor (beta chain) came from a study of CD8 T cells in Susac syndrome. Reverse transcription of roughly 0.5 to 1 ug RNA was performed with random hexamers. TCRdb independently ran MiXCR on the immunoSEQ multiplex PCR reads; one entry per CDR3 protein. The sample holds hundreds of thousands of distinct CDR3 sequences, about 85% seen once. The CDR3 totals 12 residues. Trimming pared 6 bases from V and 3 bases from J, leaving 6 bases between. Germline CDR1 reads SNHLY; CDR2 reads FYNNEI. Sequencing was carried out using CD8+ T cells from PBMCs. The chain uses TRBV2 and TRBJ2-1; D remains unclear. The TCR was taken from a human donor with multiple sclerosis. The CDR3 reads CASRGYYNEQFF. The DNA for the CDR3 is TGTGCCAGCAGGGGTTACTACAATGAGCAGTTCTTC.